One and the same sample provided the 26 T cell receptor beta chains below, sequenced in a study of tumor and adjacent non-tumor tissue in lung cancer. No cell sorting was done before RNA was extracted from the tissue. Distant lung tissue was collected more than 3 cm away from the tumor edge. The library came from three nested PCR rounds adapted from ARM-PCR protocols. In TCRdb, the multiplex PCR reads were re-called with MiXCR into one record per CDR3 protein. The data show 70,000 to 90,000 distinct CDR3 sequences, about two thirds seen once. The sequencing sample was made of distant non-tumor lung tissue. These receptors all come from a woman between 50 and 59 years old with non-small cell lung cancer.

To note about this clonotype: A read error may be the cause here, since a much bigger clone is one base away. As DNA, the CDR3 is TGTGCCAGCAGTTACTTGCTCAGGGGAGGCTACACCTTC. Protein: CASSYLLRGGYTF. The chain joins TRBV6-5 to TRBJ1-2, with D perhaps matching TRBD1 (6 bases). The CDR3 runs 13 residues. Looked up from germline, CDR1 is MNHEY and CDR2 is SVGAGI. Between the trimmed V and J ends, which lost 1 base and 8 bases, there was a span of 11 bases.

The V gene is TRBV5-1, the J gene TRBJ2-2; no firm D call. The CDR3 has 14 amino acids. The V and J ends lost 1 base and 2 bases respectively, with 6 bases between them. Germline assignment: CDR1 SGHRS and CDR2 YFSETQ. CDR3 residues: CASSLTINTGELFF. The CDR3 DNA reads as TGCGCCAGCAGCTTGACAATTAACACCGGGGAGCTGTTTTTT. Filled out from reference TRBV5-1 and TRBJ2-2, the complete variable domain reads KAGVTQTPRYLIKTRGQQVTLSCSPISGHRSVSWYQQTPGQGLQFLFEYFSETQRNKGNFPGRFSGRQFSNSRSEMNVSTLELGDSALYLCASSLTINTGELFFGEGSRLTVL.

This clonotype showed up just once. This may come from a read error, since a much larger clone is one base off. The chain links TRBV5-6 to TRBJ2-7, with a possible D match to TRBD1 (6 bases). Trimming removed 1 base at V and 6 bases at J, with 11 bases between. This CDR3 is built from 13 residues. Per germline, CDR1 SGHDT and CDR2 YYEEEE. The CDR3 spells CASSLQGPCEQYF. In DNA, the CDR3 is TGTGCCAGCAGCTTGCAGGGGCCGTGCGAGCAGTACTTC.

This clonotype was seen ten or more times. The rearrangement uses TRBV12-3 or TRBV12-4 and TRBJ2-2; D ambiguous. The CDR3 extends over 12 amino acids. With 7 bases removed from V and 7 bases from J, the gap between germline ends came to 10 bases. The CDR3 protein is CASNDGIGELFF. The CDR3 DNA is TGTGCCAGCAACGACGGTATCGGGGAGCTGTTTTTT.

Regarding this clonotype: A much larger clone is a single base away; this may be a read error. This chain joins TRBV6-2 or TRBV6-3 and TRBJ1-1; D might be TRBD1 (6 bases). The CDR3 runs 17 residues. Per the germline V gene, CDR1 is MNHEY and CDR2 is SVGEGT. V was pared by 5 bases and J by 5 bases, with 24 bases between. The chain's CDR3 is CASSVVGRGGRKTEAFF. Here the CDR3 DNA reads TGTGCCAGCAGTGTAGTTGGCAGGGGAGGGAGAAAGACTGAAGCTTTCTTT.

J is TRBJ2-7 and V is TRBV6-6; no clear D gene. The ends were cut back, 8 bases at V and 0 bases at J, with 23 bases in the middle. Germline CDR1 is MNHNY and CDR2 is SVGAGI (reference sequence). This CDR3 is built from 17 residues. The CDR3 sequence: CASGFTVAAASSYEQYF. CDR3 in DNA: TGTGCCAGCGGTTTTACGGTGGCAGCAGCAAGCTCCTACGAGCAGTACTTC.

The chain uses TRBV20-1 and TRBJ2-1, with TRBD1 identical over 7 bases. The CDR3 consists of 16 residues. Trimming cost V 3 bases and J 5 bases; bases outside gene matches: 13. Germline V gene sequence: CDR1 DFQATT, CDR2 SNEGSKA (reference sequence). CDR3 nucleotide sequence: TGCAGTGCTAGGGAACAGGGGACAGTGGTCGACAATGAGCAGTTCTTC. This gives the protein CSAREQGTVVDNEQFF.

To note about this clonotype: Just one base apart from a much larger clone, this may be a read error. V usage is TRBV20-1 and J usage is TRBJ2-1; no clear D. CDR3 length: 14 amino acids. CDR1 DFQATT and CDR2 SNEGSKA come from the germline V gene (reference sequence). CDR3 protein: CSPKSVSSVDEQFF. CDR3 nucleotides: TGCAGCCCGAAAAGCGTGAGTTCTGTGGATGAGCAGTTCTTC.

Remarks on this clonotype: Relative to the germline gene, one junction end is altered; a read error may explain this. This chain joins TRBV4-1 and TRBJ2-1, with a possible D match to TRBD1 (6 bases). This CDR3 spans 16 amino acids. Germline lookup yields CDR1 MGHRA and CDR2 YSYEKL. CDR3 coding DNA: TGCGCTAGCAGCCAAAATCAGGGGTCCTCCTACAATGAGCAGTTCTTC. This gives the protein CASSQNQGSSYNEQFF.

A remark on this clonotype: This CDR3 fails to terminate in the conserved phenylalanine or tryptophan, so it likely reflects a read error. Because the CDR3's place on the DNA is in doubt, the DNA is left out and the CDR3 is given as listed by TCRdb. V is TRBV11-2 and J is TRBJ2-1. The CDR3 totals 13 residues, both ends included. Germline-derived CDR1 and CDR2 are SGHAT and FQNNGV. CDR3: CASSLNNNNEQLL.

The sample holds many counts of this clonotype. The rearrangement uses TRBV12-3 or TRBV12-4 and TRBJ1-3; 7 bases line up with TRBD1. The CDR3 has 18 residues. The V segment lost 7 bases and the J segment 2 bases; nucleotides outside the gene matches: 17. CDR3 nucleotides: TGTGCCAGCAAGGAGACAGGGATCGTACGAGCCCCTGGAAACACCATATATTTT. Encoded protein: CASKETGIVRAPGNTIYF.

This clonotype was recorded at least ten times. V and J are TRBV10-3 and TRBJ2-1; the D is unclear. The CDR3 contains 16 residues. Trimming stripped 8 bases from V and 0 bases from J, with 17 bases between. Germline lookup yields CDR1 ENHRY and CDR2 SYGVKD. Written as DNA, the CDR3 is TGTGCCATCTCCGACTTCAGCTACAACTCCTACAATGAGCAGTTCTTC. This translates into CAISDFSYNSYNEQFF.

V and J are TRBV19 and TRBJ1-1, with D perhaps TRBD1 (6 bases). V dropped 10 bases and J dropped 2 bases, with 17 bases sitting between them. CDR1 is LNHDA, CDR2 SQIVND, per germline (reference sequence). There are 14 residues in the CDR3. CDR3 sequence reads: CATCIGRGNTEAFF. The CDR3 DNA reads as TGTGCCACTTGTATTGGCAGGGGTAACACTGAAGCTTTCTTT.

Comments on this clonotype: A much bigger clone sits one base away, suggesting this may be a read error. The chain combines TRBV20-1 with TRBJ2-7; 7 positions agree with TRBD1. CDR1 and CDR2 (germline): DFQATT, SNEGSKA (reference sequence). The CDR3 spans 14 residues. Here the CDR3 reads CSARPTGTSCEQYF. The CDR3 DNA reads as TGCAGTGCTAGACCGACAGGGACATCCTGCGAGCAGTACTTC.

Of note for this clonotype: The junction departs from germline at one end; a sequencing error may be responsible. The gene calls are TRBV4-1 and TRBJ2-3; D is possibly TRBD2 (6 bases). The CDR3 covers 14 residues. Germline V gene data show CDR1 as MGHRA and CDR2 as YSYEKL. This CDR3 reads CASGQPLATNTQYF. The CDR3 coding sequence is TGCGCCAGCGGCCAACCCCTAGCGACAAATACGCAGTATTTT.

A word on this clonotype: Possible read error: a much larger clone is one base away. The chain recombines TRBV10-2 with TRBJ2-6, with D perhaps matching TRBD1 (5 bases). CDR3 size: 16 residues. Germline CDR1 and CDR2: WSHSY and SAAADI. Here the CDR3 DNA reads TGCGCCAGCTGTGAGTCGCAGGGTGGTGGGGCCAACGTCCTGACTTTC. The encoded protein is CASCESQGGGANVLTF.

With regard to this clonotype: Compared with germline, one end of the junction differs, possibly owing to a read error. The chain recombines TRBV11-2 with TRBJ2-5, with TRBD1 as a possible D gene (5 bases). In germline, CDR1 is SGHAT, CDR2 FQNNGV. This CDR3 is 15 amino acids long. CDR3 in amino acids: CASSLVQQAPIAQYF. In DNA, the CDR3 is TGTGCCAGTAGCTTAGTTCAACAGGCTCCGATCGCCCAGTACTTC.

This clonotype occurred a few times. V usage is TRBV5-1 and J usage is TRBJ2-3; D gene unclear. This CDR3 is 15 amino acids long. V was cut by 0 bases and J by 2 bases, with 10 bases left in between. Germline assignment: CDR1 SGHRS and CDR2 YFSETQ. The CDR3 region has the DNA TGCGCCAGCAGCTTGGCCGCCCTCGACACAGATACGCAGTATTTT. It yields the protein CASSLAALDTDTQYF.

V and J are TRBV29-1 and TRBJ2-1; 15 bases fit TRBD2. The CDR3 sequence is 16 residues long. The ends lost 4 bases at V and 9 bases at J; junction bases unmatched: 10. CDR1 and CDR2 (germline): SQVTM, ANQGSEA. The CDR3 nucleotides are TGCAGCGTTGCAAGCCGGGGACTAGCGGGAGGTGGTGAGCAGTTCTTC. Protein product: CSVASRGLAGGGEQFF.

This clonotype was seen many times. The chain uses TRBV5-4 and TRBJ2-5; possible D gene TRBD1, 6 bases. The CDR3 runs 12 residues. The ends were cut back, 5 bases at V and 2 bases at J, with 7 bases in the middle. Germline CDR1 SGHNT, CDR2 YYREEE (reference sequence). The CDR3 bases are TGTGCCAGCAGGAGGGGGCAAGAGACCCAGTACTTC. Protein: CASRRGQETQYF.

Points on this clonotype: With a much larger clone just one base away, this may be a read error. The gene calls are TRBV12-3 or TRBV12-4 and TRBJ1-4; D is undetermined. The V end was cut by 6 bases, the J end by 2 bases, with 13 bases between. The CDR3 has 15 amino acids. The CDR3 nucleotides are TGTGCCAGCAGCCGCAAGGGCCATACTAATGAAAAACTGTTTTTT. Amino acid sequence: CASSRKGHTNEKLFF.

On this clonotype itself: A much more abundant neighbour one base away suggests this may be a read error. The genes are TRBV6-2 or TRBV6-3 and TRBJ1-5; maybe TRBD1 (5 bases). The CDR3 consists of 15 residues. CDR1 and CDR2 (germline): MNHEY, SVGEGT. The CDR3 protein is CASSNSWGSNQPQQF. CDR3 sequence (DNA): TGTGCCAGCAGTAACTCGTGGGGCAGCAATCAGCCCCAGCAATTT.

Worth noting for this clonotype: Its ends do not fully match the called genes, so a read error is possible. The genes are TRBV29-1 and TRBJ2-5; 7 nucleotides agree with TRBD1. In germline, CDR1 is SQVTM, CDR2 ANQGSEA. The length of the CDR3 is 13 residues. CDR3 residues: CSVARDSAETQYF. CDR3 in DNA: TGCAGCGTGGCCCGGGACAGCGCTGAGACCCAGTATTTC.

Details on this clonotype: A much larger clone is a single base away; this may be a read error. The CDR3 bases are TGTGCCATCAGTTACTCGAGGGTGCCAGGGGGATATGAGCAGTTCTTC. Its protein product is CAISYSRVPGGYEQFF. V usage is TRBV6-6 and J usage is TRBJ2-1; 7 bases line up with TRBD1. This CDR3 spans 16 amino acids. Looked up from germline, CDR1 is MNHNY and CDR2 is SVGAGI (reference sequence).

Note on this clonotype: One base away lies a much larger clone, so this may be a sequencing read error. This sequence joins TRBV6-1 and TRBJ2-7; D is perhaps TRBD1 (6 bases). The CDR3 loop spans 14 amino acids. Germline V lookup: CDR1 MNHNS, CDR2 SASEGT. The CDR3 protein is CASSELGTPYEHYF. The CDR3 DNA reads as TGTGCCAGCAGTGAACTTGGGACACCCTACGAGCACTACTTC.

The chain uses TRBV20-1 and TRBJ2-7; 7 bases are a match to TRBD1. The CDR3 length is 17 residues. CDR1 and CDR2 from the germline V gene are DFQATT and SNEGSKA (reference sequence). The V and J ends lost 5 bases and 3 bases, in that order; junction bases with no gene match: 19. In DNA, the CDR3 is TGCAGTGCTGCCCCCGATGACAGGGAACCTCATTGCTACGAGCAGTACTTC. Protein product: CSAAPDDREPHCYEQYF.